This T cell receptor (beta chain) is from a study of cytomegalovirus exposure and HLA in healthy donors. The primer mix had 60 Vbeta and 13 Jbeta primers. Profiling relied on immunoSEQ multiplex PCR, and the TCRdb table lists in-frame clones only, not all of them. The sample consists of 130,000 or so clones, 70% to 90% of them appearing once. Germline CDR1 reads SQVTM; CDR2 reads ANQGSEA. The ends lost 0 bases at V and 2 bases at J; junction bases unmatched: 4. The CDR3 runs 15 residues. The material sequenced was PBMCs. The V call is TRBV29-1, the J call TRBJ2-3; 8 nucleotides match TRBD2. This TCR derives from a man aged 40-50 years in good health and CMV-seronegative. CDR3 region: CSVEDRTSFTDTQYF. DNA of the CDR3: TGCAGCGTTGAAGACCGGACTAGCTTCACAGATACGCAGTATTTT.